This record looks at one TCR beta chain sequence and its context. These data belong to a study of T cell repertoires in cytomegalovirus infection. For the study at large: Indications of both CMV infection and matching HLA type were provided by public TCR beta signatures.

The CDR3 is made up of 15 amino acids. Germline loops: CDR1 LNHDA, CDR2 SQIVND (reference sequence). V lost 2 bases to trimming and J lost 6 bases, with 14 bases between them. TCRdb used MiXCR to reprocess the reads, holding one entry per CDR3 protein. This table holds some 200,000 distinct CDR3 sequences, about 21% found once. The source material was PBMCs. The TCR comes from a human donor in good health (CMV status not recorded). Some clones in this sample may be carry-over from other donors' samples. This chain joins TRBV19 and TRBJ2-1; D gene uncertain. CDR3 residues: CASSIRAEIPNEQFF. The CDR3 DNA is TGTGCCAGTAGTATACGAGCAGAAATCCCCAATGAGCAGTTCTTC.